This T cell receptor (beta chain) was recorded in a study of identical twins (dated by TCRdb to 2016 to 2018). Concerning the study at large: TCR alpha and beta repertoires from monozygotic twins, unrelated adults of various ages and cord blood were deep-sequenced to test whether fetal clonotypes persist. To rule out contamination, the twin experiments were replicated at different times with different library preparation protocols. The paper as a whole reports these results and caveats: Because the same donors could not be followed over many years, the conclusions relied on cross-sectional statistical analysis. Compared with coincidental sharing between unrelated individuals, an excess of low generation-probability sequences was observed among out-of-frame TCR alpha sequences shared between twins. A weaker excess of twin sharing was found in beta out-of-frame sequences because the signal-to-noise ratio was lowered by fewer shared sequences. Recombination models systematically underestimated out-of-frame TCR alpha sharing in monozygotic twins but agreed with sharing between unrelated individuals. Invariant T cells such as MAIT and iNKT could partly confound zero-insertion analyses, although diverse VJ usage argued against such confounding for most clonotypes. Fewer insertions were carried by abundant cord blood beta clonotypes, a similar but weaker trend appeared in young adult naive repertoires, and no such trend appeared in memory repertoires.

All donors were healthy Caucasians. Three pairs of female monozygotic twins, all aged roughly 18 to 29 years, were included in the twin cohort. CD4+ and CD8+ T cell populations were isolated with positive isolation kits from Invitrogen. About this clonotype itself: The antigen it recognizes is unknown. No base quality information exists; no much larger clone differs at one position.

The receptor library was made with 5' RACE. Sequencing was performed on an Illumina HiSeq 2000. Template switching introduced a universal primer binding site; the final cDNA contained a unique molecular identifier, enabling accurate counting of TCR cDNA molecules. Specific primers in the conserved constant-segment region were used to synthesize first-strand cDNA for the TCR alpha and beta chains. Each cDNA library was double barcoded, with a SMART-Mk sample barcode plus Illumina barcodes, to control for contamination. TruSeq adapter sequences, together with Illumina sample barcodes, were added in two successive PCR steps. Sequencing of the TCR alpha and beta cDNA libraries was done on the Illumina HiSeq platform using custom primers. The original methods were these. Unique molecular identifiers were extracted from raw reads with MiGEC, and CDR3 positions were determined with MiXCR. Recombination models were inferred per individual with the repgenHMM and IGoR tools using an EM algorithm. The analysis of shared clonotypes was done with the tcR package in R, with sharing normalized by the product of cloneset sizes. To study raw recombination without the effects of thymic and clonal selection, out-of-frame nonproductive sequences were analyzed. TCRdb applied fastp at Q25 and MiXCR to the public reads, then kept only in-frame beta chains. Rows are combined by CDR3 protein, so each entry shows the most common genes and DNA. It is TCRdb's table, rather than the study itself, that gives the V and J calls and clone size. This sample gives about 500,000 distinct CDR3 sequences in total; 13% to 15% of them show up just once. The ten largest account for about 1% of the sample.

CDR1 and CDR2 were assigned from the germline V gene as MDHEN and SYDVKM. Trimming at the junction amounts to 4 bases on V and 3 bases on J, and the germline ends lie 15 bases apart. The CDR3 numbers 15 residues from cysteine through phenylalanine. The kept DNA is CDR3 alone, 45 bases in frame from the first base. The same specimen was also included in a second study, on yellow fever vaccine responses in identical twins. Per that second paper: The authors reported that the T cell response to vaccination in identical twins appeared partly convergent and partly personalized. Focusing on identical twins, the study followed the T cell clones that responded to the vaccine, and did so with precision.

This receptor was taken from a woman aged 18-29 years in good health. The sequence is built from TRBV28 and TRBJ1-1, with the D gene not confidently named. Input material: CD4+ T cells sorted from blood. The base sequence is TGTGCCAGCAGTTCTTTTTGGGGTGTTGACACTGAAGCTTTCTTT. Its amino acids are CASSSFWGVDTEAFF. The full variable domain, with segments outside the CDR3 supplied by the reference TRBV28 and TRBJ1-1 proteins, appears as DVKVTQSSRYLVKRTGEKVFLECVQDMDHENMFWYRQDPGLGLRLIYFSYDVKMKEKGDIPEGYSVSREKKERFSLILESASTNQTSMYLCASSSFWGVDTEAFFGQGTRLTVV.